The 6 T cell receptor beta chains presented below share a single source sample, sequenced in a study of blood T cell repertoires in COVID-19. Produced via immunoSEQ multiplex PCR; TCRdb's table is partial and in-frame only. The sample contains 200,000 to 300,000 clones, around four fifths of which appear only once. The sequencing sample was made of peripheral blood. These receptor sequences come from a woman aged 60-75 years with active or convalescent COVID-19.

This chain links TRBV9 with TRBJ2-3; tentative D call: TRBD1 (5 bases). CDR1 and CDR2 (germline): SGDLS, YYNGEE. The CDR3 consists of 12 residues. Between the trimmed V and J ends, which lost 6 bases and 2 bases, there was a span of 7 bases. In nucleotides, the CDR3 is TGTGCCAGCAAGGGGCCCACAGATACGCAGTATTTT. It yields the protein CASKGPTDTQYF.

The chain carries TRBV15 and TRBJ2-7; TRBD2 agrees at 10 bases. Germline loops: CDR1 LNHNV, CDR2 YYDKDF (reference sequence). The junction had 2 bases not matched to a gene; V was cut back by 2 bases and J by 4 bases. The CDR3 spans 14 residues. The CDR3 DNA follows: TGTGCCACCAGCAGACTAGCGGGAGCATACGAGCAGTACTTC. Translating it yields CATSRLAGAYEQYF.

V gene TRBV15 combines with J gene TRBJ1-2; TRBD1 might be the D (6 bases). The length of the CDR3 is 17 residues. The V end was cut by 0 bases, the J end by 7 bases, with 21 bases between. Germline CDR1 and CDR2: LNHNV and YYDKDF (reference sequence). CDR3: CATSRDAAGALGGGYTF. The CDR3 coding sequence is TGTGCCACCAGCAGAGATGCGGCAGGGGCTTTAGGGGGTGGCTACACCTTC.

This clone was recorded many times. The rearrangement joins TRBV6-6 to TRBJ2-5; a weak D match, TRBD2 (6 bases). The CDR3 is made up of 14 amino acids. Germline CDR1 MNHNY, CDR2 SVGAGI (reference sequence). V lost 2 bases and J lost 2, with 9 bases in between. CDR3 nucleotides: TGTGCCAGCAGTTACCCCGGGGGTCAAGAGACCCAGTACTTC. Its translation is CASSYPGGQETQYF.

This chain links TRBV18 with TRBJ2-3, with 9 bases that match TRBD2. Unmatched junction bases numbered 10, after V lost 3 bases and J lost 3 bases. The CDR3 is 17 amino acids. CDR1 and CDR2 (germline): KGHSH, LQKENI. CDR3 DNA sequence: TGTGCCAGCTCACCCCTCGTCTACAGCGGGAGGACAGATACGCAGTATTTT. This gives the protein CASSPLVYSGRTDTQYF.

Remarks on this clone: This CDR3 is also generated by other DNA sequences in the sample. The chain has TRBV2 and TRBJ2-7; D might be TRBD1 (6 bases). Per the germline V gene, CDR1 is SNHLY and CDR2 is FYNNEI. The CDR3 has 14 residues. Trimming left V 5 bases short and J 1 base short, with 12 bases between. The CDR3 nucleotides are TGTGCCAGCAGTTCCCTCAGGGGATCCTACGAGCAGTACGTC. Protein sequence: CASSSLRGSYEQYV.